This T cell receptor (beta chain) emerged from a study of OX40 agonist ivuxolimab in advanced cancers. Some clones are missing from TCRdb's copy, which holds only in-frame ones; the method was immunoSEQ multiplex PCR. The sample lists more than 25,000 clones, 85% to 95% occurring once. V shed 2 bases and J shed 3 bases, with 11 bases lying between them. The CDR3 has 14 residues. From germline, CDR1 is KGHSH and CDR2 LQKENI. Comment on this clone: Its antigen remains unidentified.

Study results and limitations: Low levels of normalized T-cell clonal expansion also appeared in some nonresponders. In CD8+ T cells, expanded clones were on average more numerous than in CD4+.

This specimen was CD4+ or CD8+ T cells sorted from blood, taken in a trial of the OX40 agonist ivuxolimab. V usage is TRBV18 and J usage is TRBJ2-7, with D possibly matching TRBD2 (5 bases). The sequence came from an adult with an advanced solid tumor such as melanoma, head and neck, liver or kidney cancer. CDR3 bases: TGTGCCAGCTCACCAGAAGGAGGATACTACGAGCAGTACTTC. Translating gives CASSPEGGYYEQYF.